The subject of this entry is one T cell receptor (beta chain). TCR beta chains were sequenced at survey level with immunoSEQ. Libraries were prepared by immunoSEQ multiplex PCR; TCRdb keeps only in-frame clonotypes and omits some of them. The sample includes approximately 50,000 clones, over 85% of them seen just once. This TCR derives from a man in his forties or fifties with rheumatoid arthritis. Sequencing was done on a sample of PBMCs.

CDR3 sequence: CASSLSGRSYEQYF. CDR3 DNA: TGTGCCAGCAGCTTAAGTGGGAGATCCTACGAGCAGTACTTC. This rearrangement joins TRBV7-3 to TRBJ2-7, with a weak D call TRBD2 (5 bases). Germline CDR1 reads SGHTA; CDR2 reads FQGTGA. Trimming removed 1 base at V and 1 base at J, with 8 bases between. The CDR3 has 14 residues.